Each of the 8 T cell receptor beta chains below was sequenced from the same sample in a study of blood T cell repertoires in COVID-19. Measured with immunoSEQ multiplex PCR; TCRdb has only the in-frame clones, and not every one. The sample lists fewer than 300,000 clones; 80% to 90% were seen once. What was sequenced was PBMCs or T cells enriched from blood (not recorded which). These TCRs come from a woman under 40 who had recovered from COVID-19.

This chain links TRBV28 with TRBJ1-5; tentative D call: TRBD1 (5 bases). V lost 6 bases to trimming and J lost 1 base, with 13 bases between them. Germline V lookup: CDR1 MDHEN, CDR2 SYDVKM. This CDR3 spans 15 amino acids. This CDR3 is CASSPRVGSNQPQHF. The CDR3 DNA follows: TGTGCCAGCAGCCCCAGGGTCGGCAGCAATCAGCCCCAGCATTTT.

V is TRBV27 and J is TRBJ1-2; no firm D call. CDR1 and CDR2 from the germline V gene are MNHEY and SMNVEV (reference sequence). The CDR3 loop spans 16 amino acids. Trimming removed 6 bases from V and 2 bases from J, with 19 bases in between. The CDR3 nucleotides are TGTGCCAGCAGACCCGGGAGGTGGGCTCCAAACTATGGCTACACCTTC. Translation gives CASRPGRWAPNYGYTF.

There are many counts of this clone. The V call is TRBV2, the J call TRBJ2-1, with TRBD1 as a possible D gene (6 bases). This CDR3 has 13 residues. Germline V gene data show CDR1 as SNHLY and CDR2 as FYNNEI. The ends were cut back, 4 bases at V and 5 bases at J, with 9 bases in the middle. Here the CDR3 reads CASSGQENNEQFF. As DNA, the CDR3 is TGTGCCAGCAGTGGACAGGAAAACAATGAGCAGTTCTTC.

The V call is TRBV7-8, the J call TRBJ1-2; TRBD1 aligns across 7 bases. The length of the CDR3 is 14 residues. J was trimmed by 3 bases and V by 0 bases; bases with no gene match: 1. Germline values: CDR1 SGHVS, CDR2 FQNEAQ. The CDR3 region is CASSLAGTDYGYTF. DNA of the CDR3: TGTGCCAGCAGCTTAGCGGGGACAGACTATGGCTACACCTTC.

The genes are TRBV10-1 and TRBJ2-3; 13 positions match TRBD2. The germline V gene has CDR1 WNHNN and CDR2 SYGVQD (reference sequence). J was trimmed by 5 bases and V by 4 bases; bases with no gene match: 3. The length of the CDR3 is 15 residues. The CDR3 DNA reads TGCGCCAGCAGTGGGACTAGCGGGAGCCGAGATACGCAGTATTTT. Translating gives CASSGTSGSRDTQYF.

The rearrangement joins TRBV28 to TRBJ2-7, with D possibly TRBD1 on 6 matching bases. V lost 5 bases, J lost 3 bases, and 14 bases lay in between. The CDR3 length is 14 residues. The germline gives CDR1 MDHEN, CDR2 SYDVKM. The CDR3 loop is CASSPGQNYYEQYF. The DNA for the CDR3 is TGTGCCAGCAGTCCTGGACAGAACTACTACGAGCAGTACTTC.

V is TRBV24-1 and J is TRBJ2-5; tentative D call: TRBD2 (6 bases). Per germline, CDR1 KGHDR and CDR2 SFDVKD. CDR3 size: 18 residues. Trimming left V 3 bases short and J 0 bases short, with 19 bases between. The CDR3 loop is CATSDLPVESGDQETQYF. In nucleotides, the CDR3 is TGTGCCACCAGTGATCTCCCTGTCGAGTCGGGGGACCAAGAGACCCAGTACTTC.

The V call is TRBV7-9, the J call TRBJ1-2; D is unclear. The CDR3 is 15 residues long. Germline loops: CDR1 SEHNR, CDR2 FQNEAQ (reference sequence). Trimming took off 1 base at V and 1 base at J, with 10 bases between the two ends. The CDR3 region is CASSLELGSNYGYTF. The CDR3, as DNA: TGTGCCAGCAGCTTAGAGCTGGGGAGTAACTATGGCTACACCTTC.